The present T cell receptor beta chain was sequenced within a study of Ad26.COV2.S vaccination and SARS-CoV-2 variants (dated by TCRdb to the early 2020s). Regarding the research as a whole: Donors in the vaccine arm were drawn from COV1001, a multicentre, randomized, double-blind, placebo-controlled phase I-IIa trial testing Ad26.COV2.S in healthy adults. Ad26.COV2.S was administered intramuscularly at a dose of 5x10^10 or 1x10^11 viral particles, either as one shot or as two shots given 56 days apart. TCRbeta repertoire sequencing served as the tool for gauging how specific and how broad the SARS-CoV-2-reactive T cell receptors were following Ad26.COV2.S vaccination. A total of some 30 samples were included in the TCR-sequenced set, comprising 19 Ad26.COV2.S vaccine recipients, 5 placebo recipients and 8 SARS-CoV-2 convalescent individuals. Trial participants were randomized into five groups of five: low-dose or high-dose Ad26.COV2.S given once or twice, or placebo on both occasions. Investigators did not know the trial group allocation while performing experiments and assessing outcomes.

The immunoSEQ Assay was used to sequence TCRbeta CDR3 regions. After extraction, genomic DNA underwent amplification by bias-controlled multiplex PCR, followed by high-throughput sequencing. As for how the authors treated the data: To quantify the absolute abundance of every unique TCRbeta CDR3 region, sequences were collapsed and filtered. T cell fraction was estimated by normalizing TCRbeta template counts to usable DNA, which was measured by amplifying reference genes present in all nucleated cells. Repertoire TCRs were annotated as SARS-CoV-2-specific when V gene, CDR3 amino acid sequence and J gene were exactly matched to a known reactive TCR set. The reference SARS-CoV-2 TCR set came from MIRA and was filtered for enrichment in COVID-19-positive ImmuneCODE repertoires, removing public or cross-reactive TCRs. Using the MIRA antigens, annotated TCRs were further analysed by specific ORF or by position within an ORF. Breadth was defined as annotated unique rearrangements over total unique productive rearrangements; depth was the summed frequency of those rearrangements. Two-sided Wilcoxon rank-sum tests were applied when comparing TCR breadth between groups. TCRdb mirrors the immuneACCESS table, restricted to in-frame sequences. Some clones are absent from its copies; in checked studies, under half trace to an unresolved V gene, and the reason for the others is unknown. Clone size and V and J calls were adopted from that table, with D and trimming inferred from the DNA. Present in this sample are around 500,000 clones, 70% to 90% of which were seen just once. Approximately 1.7% of the sample is held by the ten biggest clonotypes.

For this clone: Its antigen is not yet known. An end of the junction differs from the germline gene, which may be a read error. Other DNA sequences from this sample encode an identical CDR3 as well.

Points the paper makes about the study in general: The study was not powered for comparison of responses between vaccine doses or regimens. Substantial breadth of spike-specific CD8+ and CD4+ T cell responses was reported after vaccination. Vaccine and placebo recipients had similar non-spike TCR breadth, a finding consistent with the vaccine containing only spike. Compared with placebo recipients, Ad26.COV2.S recipients showed higher spike-specific TCR breadth (P = 0.0014). According to the authors, total T cell responses may have been underestimated by the TCR breadth and depth analyses.

CDR1 and CDR2 are read off the germline V gene as SGDLS and YYNGEE. From cysteine to phenylalanine, the CDR3 is 12 amino acids long. The DNA shown is the 36-base CDR3, in frame from base 1. Interpreted using the paper, the treatment or condition label stands for: around 19 received Ad26.COV2.S at low or high dose, single or two shots; roughly 5 received placebo; per-sample allocation not given. For vaccine and placebo recipients, the sequenced repertoires came from samples collected on day 63 after the first injection. Between 29 July and 7 August 2020, Cohort 1b enrolled fewer than 30 adults aged 18-55 years at one site in Boston, USA. As a vaccine, Ad26.COV2.S was a replication-incompetent adenovirus type 26 vector that expressed a prefusion-stabilized SARS-CoV-2 spike protein derived from the original Wuhan strain.

Recombination joined TRBV9 with TRBJ1-3, with the D gene not clear enough to name. Source: peripheral blood, taken in a trial of Ad26.COV2.S vaccine versus placebo. The source is a person aged 18-60 years who received the Ad26.COV2.S COVID-19 vaccine or a placebo. The CDR3 region: CASSVAGNTIYF. The DNA is as follows: TGTGCCAGCAGCGTAGCTGGGAACACCATATATTTT. Here the CDR3 is joined to the reference TRBV9 and TRBJ1-3 genes, and the full variable domain is: DSGVTQTPKHLITATGQRVTLRCSPRSGDLSVYWYQQSLDQGLQFLIQYYNGEERAKGNILERFSAQQFPDLHSELNLSSLELGDSALYFCASSVAGNTIYFGEGSWLTVV.